Detailed here is one T cell receptor beta chain. Its target is unknown. These data are taken from a study of vaccination effects on CD4 cells after COVID-19. Under the ViraFEST assay, PBMC were stimulated with viral peptide pools so that antigen-specific CD4+ T cells expanded. Sequencing was performed afterwards. Isolation of CD4+ T cells took place after less than twelve days of culture. In the vaccine recipients, nucleocapsid antibodies were negative and there was no prior SARS-CoV-2 infection. Libraries were prepared by immunoSEQ multiplex PCR; TCRdb keeps only in-frame clonotypes and omits some of them. The table lists 50,000 to 60,000 clones, roughly two thirds of them singletons. The starting material was CD4+ T cells from PBMCs cultured with SARS-CoV-2 spike peptides, obtained before COVID-19 vaccination. The receptor was derived from a human donor who received a COVID-19 vaccine.

Written as DNA, the CDR3 is TGTGCCAGCTCCCTTACATCGCCGGGACAGGGGGATCAGCCCCAGCATTTT. It specifies CASSLTSPGQGDQPQHF. The V gene is TRBV18, the J gene TRBJ1-5, with 11 positions matching TRBD1. This CDR3 spans 17 amino acids. From germline, CDR1 is KGHSH and CDR2 LQKENI. With V trimmed by 6 bases and J by 5 bases, 12 bases remained unmatched.